The clone carrying this T cell receptor beta chain appeared many times. Combining iRepertoire HTBI primers with Arm-PCR of CDR3 regions, the authors built TCR beta libraries. In TCRdb, the multiplex PCR reads were re-called with MiXCR into one record per CDR3 protein. This repertoire shows 520,000 or so distinct CDR3 sequences, approximately 12% found once; its top ten account for roughly 8.2%. This sample was included in a study of regulatory T cells in long-lasting Graves disease. Time point described: newly diagnosed GD, antithyroid drugs for less than 3 months. The TCR library used RNA extracted from PBMCs. This sample also appeared in a second study, on T cells in Graves' hyperthyroidism and ophthalmopathy.

This sequence was found in a woman in her twenties or thirties with Graves disease. Sequencing used peripheral blood mononuclear cells (PBMCs), obtained at new diagnosis, from a patient treated with antithyroid drugs.

The CDR3: CASSGLPYNEQFF. CDR3 sequence (DNA): TGTGCCAGCAGCGGACTGCCCTACAATGAGCAGTTCTTC. J is TRBJ2-1 and V is TRBV2; possible D gene TRBD2, 5 bases. CDR3 length: 13 amino acids. Deletions cut 6 bases from V and 2 bases from J, with 8 bases between. The germline CDR1 and CDR2 sequences are SNHLY and FYNNEI.